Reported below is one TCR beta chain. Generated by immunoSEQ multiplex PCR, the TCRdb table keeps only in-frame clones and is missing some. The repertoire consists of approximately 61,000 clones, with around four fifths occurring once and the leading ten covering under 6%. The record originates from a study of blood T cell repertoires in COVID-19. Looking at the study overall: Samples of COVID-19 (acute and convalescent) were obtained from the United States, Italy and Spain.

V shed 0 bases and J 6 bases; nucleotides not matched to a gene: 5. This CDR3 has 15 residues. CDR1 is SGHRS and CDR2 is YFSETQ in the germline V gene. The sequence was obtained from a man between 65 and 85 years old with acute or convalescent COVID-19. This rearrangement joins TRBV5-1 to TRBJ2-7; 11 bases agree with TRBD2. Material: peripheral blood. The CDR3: CASSLAGLAGGEQYF. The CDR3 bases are TGCGCCAGCAGCTTGGCTGGCCTAGCGGGGGGCGAGCAGTACTTC.